The rows below give T cell receptor beta chains drawn from one sample of a study of a mutant IDH1 vaccine in newly diagnosed glioma. The protocol was immunoSEQ multiplex PCR, while the TCRdb copy is restricted to in-frame clones and leaves out a portion. Here the sample spans tens of thousands of clones, about four fifths being singletons. The sequenced sample was PBMCs, obtained from a glioma patient treated with radiotherapy, temozolomide or both. The origin of the receptors is a woman aged 45-60 years with glioma. Each CDR3 is given with its conserved first and last residue. The order of the fields is CDR3 length, V gene, clone size, J gene, D gene, CDR3 protein, CDR3 DNA. A D gene is named only where the DNA matches it firmly. Clone size is stated in some rows and not others, as once, few, many or a class when expanded.

length: 14
V: TRBV9
size: NA
J: TRBJ1-3
D: NA
CDR3: CASSPGISGNTIYF
DNA: TGTGCCAGCAGCCCAGGGATCTCTGGAAACACCATATATTTT

length: 16
V: TRBV28
size: NA
J: TRBJ2-6
D: TRBD1
CDR3: CASSLTTGTGANVLTF
DNA: TGTGCCAGCAGTCTGACGACAGGGACGGGGGCCAACGTCCTGACTTTC

length: 15
V: TRBV2
size: NA
J: TRBJ1-3
D: NA
CDR3: CASSEAGGGLRTIYF
DNA: TGTGCCAGCAGTGAAGCTGGGGGGGGACTGCGCACCATATATTTT

length: 15
V: TRBV4-2
size: NA
J: TRBJ2-3
D: TRBD2
CDR3: CASSQERGGRDTQYF
DNA: TGTGCCAGCAGCCAAGAACGGGGGGGCCGGGATACGCAGTATTTT

length: 15
V: TRBV6-1
size: once
J: TRBJ2-1
D: TRBD1
CDR3: CASSEEDRGGCEQFF
DNA: TGTGCCAGCAGTGAAGAGGACAGGGGAGGATGTGAGCAGTTCTTC

length: 16
V: TRBV19
size: few
J: TRBJ1-4
D: NA
CDR3: CASRAYQGKVDEKLFF
DNA: TGTGCCAGTAGAGCGTACCAGGGGAAGGTAGACGAAAAACTGTTTTTT

length: 14
V: TRBV6-6
size: NA
J: TRBJ1-1
D: NA
CDR3: CASSSDVRDTEAFF
DNA: TGTGCCAGCAGTTCCGATGTACGGGACACTGAAGCTTTCTTT

length: 15
V: TRBV4-1
size: NA
J: TRBJ2-3
D: NA
CDR3: CASSQAGSGGDTQYF
DNA: TGCGCCAGCAGCCAGGCTGGGTCTGGGGGGGATACGCAGTATTTT

length: 14
V: TRBV7-9
size: NA
J: TRBJ2-7
D: TRBD1
CDR3: CASSRRGTGNEQYF
DNA: TGTGCCAGCAGCAGAAGAGGGACAGGGAACGAGCAGTACTTC

length: 15
V: TRBV4-2
size: NA
J: TRBJ1-1
D: NA
CDR3: CASSQEKIGGLKAFF
DNA: TGTGCCAGCAGCCAAGAAAAAATCGGCGGGTTGAAAGCTTTCTTT

length: 18
V: TRBV19
size: NA
J: TRBJ2-1
D: NA
CDR3: CASTDGGLGVPSYNEQFF
DNA: TGTGCCAGTACCGACGGAGGTCTCGGGGTTCCATCCTACAATGAGCAGTTCTTC

length: 15
V: TRBV5-1
size: NA
J: TRBJ1-1
D: NA
CDR3: CASSLDTRGSTEAFF
DNA: TGCGCCAGCAGCTTGGACACGCGAGGGAGCACTGAAGCTTTCTTT

length: 17
V: TRBV9
size: NA
J: TRBJ1-2
D: NA
CDR3: CASSVHRTRGRDYGYTF
DNA: TGTGCCAGCAGCGTCCACAGGACAAGGGGAAGGGACTATGGCTACACCTTC

length: 11
V: TRBV6-5
size: NA
J: TRBJ2-3
D: NA
CDR3: CASTRGDTQYF
DNA: TGTGCCAGCACCCGGGGGGATACGCAGTATTTT

length: 15
V: TRBV6-1
size: NA
J: TRBJ2-3
D: TRBD2
CDR3: CASNLAGGLGDTQYF
DNA: TGTGCCAGCAATCTAGCGGGGGGATTAGGAGATACGCAGTATTTT

length: 17
V: TRBV5-6
size: NA
J: TRBJ1-6
D: NA
CDR3: CASRSGAAGSYNSPLHF
DNA: TGTGCCAGCAGGTCGGGGGCTGCCGGCTCCTATAATTCACCCCTCCACTTT

length: 15
V: TRBV5-7
size: NA
J: TRBJ2-5
D: TRBD1
CDR3: CASSPGQESRKAQYF
DNA: TGTGCCAGCAGCCCGGGACAGGAGAGTCGTAAGGCCCAGTACTTC

length: 17
V: TRBV2
size: NA
J: TRBJ2-3
D: TRBD2
CDR3: CASSERGIAGVGDTQYF
DNA: TGTGCCAGCAGTGAACGAGGGATAGCGGGGGTAGGGGATACGCAGTATTTT

length: 15
V: TRBV30
size: few
J: TRBJ2-3
D: TRBD1
CDR3: CAWTPEDRGTDTQYF
DNA: TGTGCCTGGACTCCCGAGGACAGGGGGACAGATACGCAGTATTTT

length: 15
V: TRBV19
size: NA
J: TRBJ1-5
D: NA
CDR3: CASSIGTGRGQPQHF
DNA: TGTGCCAGTAGTATAGGTACAGGGAGGGGTCAGCCCCAGCATTTT

length: 12
V: TRBV28
size: NA
J: TRBJ1-1
D: NA
CDR3: CASSQMDRKAFF
DNA: TGTGCCAGCAGTCAAATGGACCGCAAAGCTTTCTTT

length: 14
V: TRBV30
size: NA
J: TRBJ1-6
D: TRBD1
CDR3: CAWSQGQGREPLHF
DNA: TGTGCCTGGAGCCAGGGACAGGGGAGGGAGCCCCTCCACTTT

length: 16
V: TRBV5-1
size: NA
J: TRBJ2-2
D: TRBD2
CDR3: CASSPLASGGTGELFF
DNA: TGCGCCAGCAGCCCCCTGGCTAGCGGGGGCACCGGGGAGCTGTTTTTT

length: 13
V: TRBV27
size: NA
J: TRBJ1-5
D: NA
CDR3: CASSRRFNQPQHF
DNA: TGTGCCAGCAGTAGGAGGTTCAATCAGCCCCAGCATTTT

length: 15
V: TRBV6-5
size: NA
J: TRBJ1-6
D: TRBD1
CDR3: CASSYGTAYNSPLHF
DNA: TGTGCCAGCAGCTACGGGACAGCTTATAATTCACCCCTCCACTTT

length: 14
V: TRBV18
size: NA
J: TRBJ1-2
D: NA
CDR3: CASSPPGMPYGYTF
DNA: TGTGCCAGCTCACCGCCGGGCATGCCCTATGGCTACACCTTC

length: 14
V: TRBV2
size: NA
J: TRBJ2-2
D: TRBD1
CDR3: CACGTGGNTGELFF
DNA: TGTGCCTGCGGGACAGGGGGAAACACCGGGGAGCTGTTTTTT

length: 18
V: TRBV7-5
size: NA
J: TRBJ1-5
D: NA
CDR3: CARSSGPRGRTLCQPQHF
DNA: TGTGCCAGAAGCTCGGGCCCGAGGGGGCGTACATTGTGTCAGCCCCAGCATTTT

length: 14
V: TRBV14
size: few
J: TRBJ1-2
D: NA
CDR3: CASSQLTGNYGYTF
DNA: TGTGCCAGCAGCCAATTAACAGGGAACTATGGCTACACCTTC

length: 15
V: TRBV4-2
size: NA
J: TRBJ1-1
D: TRBD1
CDR3: CASSQDRGRDTEAFF
DNA: TGTGCCAGCAGCCAAGACAGGGGGCGGGACACTGAAGCTTTCTTT

length: 16
V: TRBV15
size: NA
J: TRBJ2-5
D: NA
CDR3: CATSRERTGSGETQYF
DNA: TGTGCCACCAGCAGGGAGAGAACGGGGTCAGGAGAGACCCAGTACTTC

length: 14
V: TRBV9
size: few
J: TRBJ1-6
D: NA
CDR3: CASSVVSGGSPLHF
DNA: TGTGCCAGCAGCGTAGTTTCGGGGGGATCACCCCTCCACTTT

length: 15
V: TRBV19
size: NA
J: TRBJ1-5
D: NA
CDR3: CASSSTGVGNQPQHF
DNA: TGTGCCAGTAGCTCGACAGGAGTTGGCAATCAGCCCCAGCATTTT

length: 16
V: TRBV5-1
size: NA
J: TRBJ2-1
D: TRBD2
CDR3: CASSPGGAGEYNEQFF
DNA: TGCGCCAGCAGCCCCGGGGGAGCGGGGGAGTACAATGAGCAGTTCTTC

length: 17
V: TRBV10-1
size: NA
J: TRBJ1-6
D: TRBD1
CDR3: CASSEFDRGFYNSPLHF
DNA: TGCGCCAGCAGTGAGTTTGACAGGGGGTTCTATAATTCACCCCTCCACTTT

length: 13
V: TRBV5-1
size: NA
J: TRBJ1-2
D: NA
CDR3: CASSLEGGAGYTF
DNA: TGCGCCAGCAGCTTGGAGGGGGGCGCGGGCTACACCTTC

length: 14
V: TRBV7-2
size: few
J: TRBJ1-4
D: NA
CDR3: CASSLAGDGEKLFF
DNA: TGTGCCAGCAGCTTAGCGGGGGACGGTGAAAAACTGTTTTTT

length: 14
V: TRBV7-2
size: few
J: TRBJ2-5
D: TRBD2
CDR3: CASSRGRGGETQYF
DNA: TGTGCCAGCAGCCGCGGGCGGGGGGGAGAGACCCAGTACTTC

length: 15
V: TRBV5-1
size: NA
J: TRBJ1-2
D: TRBD1
CDR3: CASSLIGQGDYGYTF
DNA: TGCGCCAGCAGTCTAATAGGACAGGGAGACTATGGCTACACCTTC

length: 15
V: TRBV10-3
size: NA
J: TRBJ2-7
D: TRBD1
CDR3: CAISEQDRGSDEQYF
DNA: TGTGCCATCAGTGAGCAGGACAGGGGTAGTGACGAGCAGTACTTC

length: 16
V: TRBV7-6
size: NA
J: TRBJ2-7
D: NA
CDR3: CASSLGVSGQGYEQYF
DNA: TGTGCCAGCAGCTTAGGAGTATCAGGCCAGGGCTACGAGCAGTACTTC

length: 15
V: TRBV19
size: NA
J: TRBJ2-1
D: NA
CDR3: CASTLRWGIQDEQFF
DNA: TGTGCCAGTACCCTGAGGTGGGGGATACAAGATGAGCAGTTCTTC

length: 14
V: TRBV5-1
size: many
J: TRBJ2-1
D: NA
CDR3: CASSLDRFPGVQFF
DNA: TGCGCCAGCAGCTTGGACAGGTTCCCAGGTGTCCAGTTCTTC

length: 13
V: TRBV6-6
size: NA
J: TRBJ2-2
D: TRBD1
CDR3: CASSRQGSGELFF
DNA: TGTGCCAGCAGTCGACAGGGGTCCGGGGAGCTGTTTTTT

length: 14
V: TRBV28
size: once
J: TRBJ1-1
D: NA
CDR3: CASSWGGMDTEAFF
DNA: TGTGCCAGCAGTTGGGGGGGCATGGACACTGAAGCTTTCTTT

length: 14
V: TRBV6-5
size: NA
J: TRBJ1-1
D: NA
CDR3: CASRDSSRGTEAFF
DNA: TGTGCCAGCAGGGACAGCTCGAGGGGGACTGAAGCTTTCTTT

length: 12
V: TRBV21-1
size: NA
J: TRBJ1-1
D: NA
CDR3: CASTSGETEAFF
DNA: TGTGCCAGCACCTCGGGGGAAACTGAAGCTTTCTTT

length: 13
V: TRBV7-9
size: NA
J: TRBJ2-7
D: NA
CDR3: CASSLGGISEQYF
DNA: TGTGCCAGCAGCTTAGGGGGCATTTCCGAGCAGTACTTC

length: 17
V: TRBV5-1
size: NA
J: TRBJ2-2
D: TRBD1
CDR3: CASSLAFRTGDTGELFF
DNA: TGCGCCAGCAGCTTGGCTTTTAGGACAGGCGACACCGGGGAGCTGTTTTTT